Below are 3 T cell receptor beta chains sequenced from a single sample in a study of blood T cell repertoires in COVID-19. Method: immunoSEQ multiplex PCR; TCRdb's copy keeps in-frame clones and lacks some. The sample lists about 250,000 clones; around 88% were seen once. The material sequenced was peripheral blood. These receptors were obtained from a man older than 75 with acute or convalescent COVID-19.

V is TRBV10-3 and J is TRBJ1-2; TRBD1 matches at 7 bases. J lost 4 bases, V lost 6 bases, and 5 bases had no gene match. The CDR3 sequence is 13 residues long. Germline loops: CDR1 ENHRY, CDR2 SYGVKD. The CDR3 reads CAIRGGQSYGYTF. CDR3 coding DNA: TGTGCCATCAGGGGGGGACAGTCCTATGGCTACACCTTC.

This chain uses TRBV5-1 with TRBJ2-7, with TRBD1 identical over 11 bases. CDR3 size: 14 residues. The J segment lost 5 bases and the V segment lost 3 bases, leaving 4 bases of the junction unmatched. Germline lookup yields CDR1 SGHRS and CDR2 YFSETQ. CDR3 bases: TGCGCCAGCAGCTACGGGACAGGGGGGAACGAGCAGTACTTC. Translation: CASSYGTGGNEQYF.

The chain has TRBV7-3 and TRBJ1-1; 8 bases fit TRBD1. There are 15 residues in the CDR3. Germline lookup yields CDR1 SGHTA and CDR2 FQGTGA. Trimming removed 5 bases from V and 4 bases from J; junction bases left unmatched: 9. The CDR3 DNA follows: TGTGCCAGCAGCCTGTCCGGACAGGGCGGCACTGAAGCTTTCTTT. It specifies CASSLSGQGGTEAFF.